The 10 T cell receptor beta chains below were found in one sample sequenced in a study of regulatory dendritic cells for organ transplantation. Clones were read by immunoSEQ multiplex PCR, and TCRdb kept only the in-frame ones, dropping some. The repertoire holds under 50,000 clones, with just over 90% as singletons. Sample: naive CD8+ T cells from blood. Subset described: CD45RA+ naive T cells. The receptor set was obtained from a human donor in good health.

This sequence joins TRBV7-2 and TRBJ1-2, with D perhaps TRBD1 (5 bases). V lost 1 base, J lost 4 bases, and 10 bases lay in between. Germline V lookup: CDR1 SGHTA, CDR2 FQGNSA. CDR3 length: 14 residues. The CDR3 is CASSLVGGTYGYTF. In nucleotides, the CDR3 is TGTGCCAGCAGCTTAGTCGGGGGTACCTATGGCTACACCTTC.

The chain employs TRBV25-1 and TRBJ1-2, with unresolved D. In germline, CDR1 is MGHDK, CDR2 SYGVNS. Deletions cut 0 bases from V and 7 bases from J, with 15 bases between. The CDR3 is made up of 15 amino acids. CDR3 in DNA: TGTGCCAGCAGTGAATATTCCTCCCACCTTCTTGGCTACACCTTC. Residues: CASSEYSSHLLGYTF.

The gene calls are TRBV7-9 and TRBJ2-7; D remains ambiguous. Germline V gene data show CDR1 as SEHNR and CDR2 as FQNEAQ (reference sequence). V was pared by 5 bases and J by 7 bases, with 12 bases between. There are 12 residues in the CDR3. The CDR3 here is CASSPEFGEQYF. The CDR3 bases are TGTGCCAGCAGCCCGGAGTTTGGAGAGCAGTACTTC.

This clone occurred once. The rearrangement joins TRBV7-3 to TRBJ1-1, with 10 bases lining up with TRBD1. Germline CDR1 is SGHTA and CDR2 is FQGTGA. Trimming removed 5 bases from V and 4 bases from J; junction bases left unmatched: 4. The CDR3 runs to 14 residues. The CDR3: CASSPGQGLTEAFF. In DNA form, the CDR3 reads TGTGCCAGCAGCCCGGGACAGGGGCTCACTGAAGCTTTCTTT.

The CDR3 here is CASTYSGTAETYEQYF. CDR3 in DNA: TGTGCCAGCACCTATAGCGGGACAGCGGAAACCTACGAGCAGTACTTC. The rearrangement uses TRBV11-1 and TRBJ2-7; D might be TRBD2 (8 bases). From germline, CDR1 is SGHAT and CDR2 FQDESV (reference sequence). The CDR3 contains 16 residues. V lost 7 bases, J lost 2 bases, and 21 bases lay in between.

Worth noting for this clone: Mismatch with germline at one junction end may stem from a read error. The chain couples TRBV7-7 to TRBJ2-1; D may be TRBD1 (5 bases). The CDR3 is 16 amino acids. From germline, CDR1 is SSHAT and CDR2 FNYEAQ (reference sequence). The DNA of the CDR3 is TGTGCTAGCAGCTTAGCACGTTACAGGCCCTACAATGAGCAGTTCTTC. It codes for CASSLARYRPYNEQFF.

In nucleotides, the CDR3 is TGCAGCGTTGGCCCAGGAAGATATGGCTACACCTTC. It specifies CSVGPGRYGYTF. The chain links TRBV29-1 to TRBJ1-2, with D unresolved. Between the trimmed V and J ends, which lost 4 bases and 5 bases, there was a span of 11 bases. CDR1 and CDR2 (germline): SQVTM, ANQGSEA. The CDR3 is 12 amino acids.

The rearrangement uses TRBV7-2 and TRBJ2-3; TRBD2 agrees at 10 bases. The germline V gene encodes CDR1 SGHTA and CDR2 FQGNSA. V was pared by 3 bases and J by 5 bases, with 8 bases of the junction left unmatched. CDR3 length equals 16 residues. CDR3 DNA sequence: TGTGCCAGCAGCTTTTTTAGCGGGAGGCCCCTAGATACGCAGTATTTT. Protein sequence: CASSFFSGRPLDTQYF.

CDR3 in amino acids: CASSLVGGMAGELFF. The CDR3 DNA reads as TGCGCCAGCAGCCTCGTTGGGGGGATGGCCGGGGAGCTGTTTTTT. V usage is TRBV4-1 and J usage is TRBJ2-2, with a tentative D call TRBD2 (6 bases). V was cut by 4 bases and J by 6 bases, with 15 bases left in between. This CDR3 has 15 residues. Germline assignment: CDR1 MGHRA and CDR2 YSYEKL.

J is TRBJ2-5 and V is TRBV7-9; no firm D call. Germline assignment: CDR1 SEHNR and CDR2 FQNEAQ (reference sequence). Trimming removed 2 bases at V and 1 base at J, with 8 bases between. This CDR3 spans 14 amino acids. The DNA of the CDR3 is TGTGCCAGCAGCTTACCCACAATCCAAGAGACCCAGTACTTC. Translated: CASSLPTIQETQYF.